This T cell receptor beta chain was sequenced during a study of shared clonotypes between healthy human individuals. Study as a whole: Donors had three CD4 naive, three CD4 memory, two CD8 naive and one CD8 memory plate apiece.

The CDR3 contains 13 residues. V was trimmed by 1 base and J by 5 bases, leaving 8 bases between them. In germline, CDR1 is MGHRA, CDR2 YSYEKL. This clone has at least ten counts. The sample has other DNA sequences that encode this CDR3 too. Assay: immunoSEQ multiplex PCR; the TCRdb copy retains only in-frame clones and omits some. Of some 790,000 clones detected, over 60% appear once; the ten largest clones hold over 1.5%. The source is a woman in her twenties or thirties in good health. The sequenced sample was memory CD4+ T cells sorted from blood. The subset is: CD45RA-negative fraction. This chain joins TRBV4-1 and TRBJ1-1; the D is unclear. CDR3 amino acids: CASSQGEWTEAFF. The CDR3 coding sequence is TGCGCCAGCAGCCAAGGTGAGTGGACTGAAGCTTTCTTT.